This TCR beta chain stems from a study of beta chain features in type 1 diabetes. General observations from the study: Cells carrying high TCR expression could end up over-represented when cDNA is sequenced.

Trimming shortened V by 2 bases and J by 0 bases, and 7 bases separated the two germline ends. The length of the CDR3 is 14 residues. The germline gives CDR1 MRHNA, CDR2 SNTAGT. Expressed TCRB transcripts got sequenced, as all isolated RNA was reverse transcribed. Assay used: immunoSEQ multiplex PCR; TCRdb lists only in-frame clones, some missing. The table records just over 150,000 clones, approximately 12% of them present only once. Sorted populations all exceeded 95% purity. This clone was recorded a few times. Its antigen remains unidentified. The J gene is TRBJ1-1, the V gene TRBV6-4; no reliable D call. This clonotype was obtained from a man aged 18 to 30 in good health. Sequencing was carried out using central memory CD4+ T cells from blood. The CDR3 loop reads CASSDGSMNTEAFF. For the CDR3, the DNA is TGTGCCAGCAGTGACGGCAGCATGAACACTGAAGCTTTCTTT.